Listed here are 20 T cell receptor beta chains from one sample, sequenced in a study of blood T cell repertoires in COVID-19. TCRdb's copy holds only in-frame clones and misses some; the assay was immunoSEQ multiplex PCR. This sample has around 270,000 clones; approximately 88% occur once, and the top ten carry about 3.4%. The sequenced sample was PBMCs or T cells enriched from blood (not recorded which). All receptors derive from a woman aged 35 to 49 who had been exposed to COVID-19.

The chain couples TRBV30 to TRBJ1-2; D is uncertain. The germline V and J ends were trimmed by 0 bases and 3 bases, with 14 bases remaining between them. CDR3 length equals 15 residues. Germline V lookup: CDR1 GTSNPN, CDR2 SVGIG (reference sequence). The CDR3: CAWSVLPGFDYGYTF. Written as DNA, the CDR3 is TGTGCCTGGAGTGTACTGCCAGGTTTTGACTATGGCTACACCTTC.

The chain joins TRBV10-3 to TRBJ1-3; D gene ambiguous. Germline CDR1 ENHRY, CDR2 SYGVKD. The germline V and J ends were trimmed by 2 bases and 2 bases, with 7 bases remaining between them. This CDR3 has 14 amino acids. The CDR3 spells CAISEPDTGNTIYF. In DNA, the CDR3 is TGTGCCATCAGTGAGCCCGACACTGGAAACACCATATATTTT.

The chain joins TRBV4-1 to TRBJ2-2, with TRBD2 identical over 8 bases. The CDR3 runs to 16 residues. The germline V gene encodes CDR1 MGHRA and CDR2 YSYEKL. V gave up 0 bases and J gave up 4 bases; unmatched junction bases: 4. The DNA of the CDR3 is TGCGCCAGCAGCCAAGATTCGGGGGGGGTCACCGGGGAGCTGTTTTTT. It codes for CASSQDSGGVTGELFF.

The chain joins TRBV30 to TRBJ2-7; TRBD1 might be the D (6 bases). Germline V lookup: CDR1 GTSNPN, CDR2 SVGIG (reference sequence). The CDR3 runs 17 residues. Trimming took 0 bases from V and 0 from J, leaving 18 bases between them. The CDR3 DNA reads TGTGCCTGGAGTGTACAGAGGTTGAGACAGGTCTCCTACGAGCAGTACTTC. Protein product: CAWSVQRLRQVSYEQYF.

This clone showed up just once. The rearrangement links TRBV19 to TRBJ2-2; D might be TRBD1 (5 bases). Germline V lookup: CDR1 LNHDA, CDR2 SQIVND (reference sequence). V lost 6 bases and J lost 6, with 11 bases in between. The CDR3 runs to 13 residues. CDR3 protein: CASRVTGAGELFF. In nucleotides, the CDR3 is TGTGCCAGTAGGGTAACAGGAGCCGGGGAGCTGTTTTTT.

This chain connects TRBV29-1 to TRBJ1-1; D is unclear. V gave up 6 bases and J gave up 1 base, with 6 bases separating them. The CDR3 covers 11 residues. Germline CDR1 SQVTM, CDR2 ANQGSEA. CDR3 loop: CSVHRNTEAFF. The CDR3 region has the DNA TGCAGCGTACACCGGAACACTGAAGCTTTCTTT.

V is TRBV18 and J is TRBJ1-2, with no clear D. Trimming pared 6 bases from V and 8 bases from J, leaving 13 bases between. This CDR3 contains 12 residues. From germline, CDR1 is KGHSH and CDR2 LQKENI. CDR3 coding DNA: TGTGCCAGCTCGCCCGCGGCATCAGGCTACACCTTC. Translation: CASSPAASGYTF. Supplemented by reference TRBV18 and TRBJ1-2, the full variable domain reads NAGVMQNPRHLVRRRGQEARLRCSPMKGHSHVYWYRQLPEEGLKFMVYLQKENIIDESGMPKERFSAEFPKEGPSILRIQQVVRGDSAAYFCASSPAASGYTFGSGTRLTVV.

Regarding this clone: One end of the junction does not line up with germline, which may come from a read error. The chain joins TRBV5-1 to TRBJ1-2, with 8 positions matching TRBD1. CDR1 is SGHRS and CDR2 is YFSETQ in the germline V gene. The CDR3 sequence is 14 residues long. As DNA, the CDR3 is TGTGCCAGCAGCTCAGGACAGGGAAACTATGGCTACACCTTC. Protein product: CASSSGQGNYGYTF.

This sequence joins TRBV9 and TRBJ1-5; no reliable D call. The ends were cut back, 0 bases at V and 0 bases at J, with 10 bases in the middle. The CDR3 is made up of 16 amino acids. Germline V gives CDR1 SGDLS, CDR2 YYNGEE. CDR3 bases: TGTGCCAGCAGCGTAGGGGGAGATTTTAGCAATCAGCCCCAGCATTTT. Protein sequence: CASSVGGDFSNQPQHF.

V and J are TRBV4-1 and TRBJ1-2; no definite D call. This CDR3 comprises 15 residues. Germline lookup yields CDR1 MGHRA and CDR2 YSYEKL. Trimming took 4 bases from V and 7 from J, leaving 19 bases between them. CDR3 loop: CASSPSEETRSGYTF. CDR3 bases: TGCGCCAGCAGCCCGTCTGAGGAGACCCGGAGTGGCTACACCTTC.

This chain links TRBV7-9 with TRBJ2-7; possibly TRBD2 for D (5 bases). V was pared by 1 base and J by 6 bases, with 10 bases between. The CDR3 is 13 amino acids. The V gene's germline CDR1 is SEHNR and CDR2 FQNEAQ (reference sequence). The CDR3, as DNA: TGTGCCAGCAGCTTAGTCGGGGAAAGCGAGCAGTACTTC. Amino acid sequence: CASSLVGESEQYF.

V gene TRBV28 combines with J gene TRBJ2-5; 15 bases map to TRBD2. The trim removed 6 bases at V and 5 bases at J, leaving 10 bases unmatched. Germline CDR1 is MDHEN and CDR2 is SYDVKM. This CDR3 region has 17 residues. The DNA of the CDR3 is TGTGCCAGCAGATCCTGGACTAGCGGGAGGGCCAGGGAGACCCAGTACTTC. Translating gives CASRSWTSGRARETQYF.

The V gene is TRBV28, the J gene TRBJ1-2; 7 bases match TRBD1. Germline V gives CDR1 MDHEN, CDR2 SYDVKM. CDR3 size: 15 residues. V was pared by 6 bases and J by 5 bases, with 12 bases of the junction left unmatched. The DNA of the CDR3 is TGTGCCAGCAGCCCCCCTATGACAGGGTCGTATGGCTACACCTTC. This sequence encodes CASSPPMTGSYGYTF.

V is TRBV7-9 and J is TRBJ2-1; 8 nucleotides agree with TRBD2. CDR1 and CDR2 (germline): SEHNR, FQNEAQ (reference sequence). This CDR3 has 16 residues. The ends lost 4 bases at V and 4 bases at J; junction bases unmatched: 9. The CDR3 spells CASSSAGSGGYNEQFF. The CDR3 nucleotides read TGTGCCAGCAGCTCTGCCGGGAGCGGGGGTTACAATGAGCAGTTCTTC.

The chain links TRBV5-1 to TRBJ2-5; maybe TRBD1 (5 bases). The CDR3 sequence is 14 residues long. Germline values: CDR1 SGHRS, CDR2 YFSETQ. The V end was cut by 3 bases, the J end by 5 bases, with 14 bases between. In nucleotides, the CDR3 is TGCGCCAGCAGCTGGACAAAACAGGTGGAGACCCAGTACTTC. Its translation is CASSWTKQVETQYF. The entire variable domain, with the rest obtained from reference TRBV5-1 and TRBJ2-5, is as follows: KAGVTQTPRYLIKTRGQQVTLSCSPISGHRSVSWYQQTPGQGLQFLFEYFSETQRNKGNFPGRFSGRQFSNSRSEMNVSTLELGDSALYLCASSWTKQVETQYFGPGTRLLVL.

The chain recombines TRBV28 with TRBJ2-3; the match to TRBD1 covers 10 bases. The V segment lost 6 bases and the J segment 4 bases; nucleotides outside the gene matches: 10. Germline V gene sequence: CDR1 MDHEN, CDR2 SYDVKM. The CDR3 consists of 16 residues. DNA for the CDR3: TGTGCCAGCAGCCCCGCCCGGACAGGGGGTTCAGATACGCAGTATTTT. This translates into CASSPARTGGSDTQYF.

The V gene is TRBV11-3, the J gene TRBJ1-1, with D maybe TRBD1 (5 bases). Trimming took 5 bases from V and 5 from J, leaving 6 bases between them. The germline V gene has CDR1 SGHNT and CDR2 YENEEA. The CDR3 covers 11 residues. CDR3 nucleotides: TGTGCCAGCAGCGGGGGGACTGAAGCTTTCTTT. It translates to CASSGGTEAFF.

The J gene is TRBJ2-6, the V gene TRBV27; no firm D call. The CDR3 has 12 amino acids. Germline CDR1 is MNHEY and CDR2 is SMNVEV (reference sequence). The V gene lost 10 bases and the J gene lost 0 bases, with 4 bases spanning the gap. CDR3: CATLSGANVLTF. CDR3 coding DNA: TGTGCCACCCTCTCTGGGGCCAACGTCCTGACTTTC.

The gene calls are TRBV5-1 and TRBJ2-2, with 8 bases fitting TRBD1. This CDR3 contains 18 residues. Germline assignment: CDR1 SGHRS and CDR2 YFSETQ. J gave up 3 bases and V 6 bases, and 16 bases lay outside the gene matches. The CDR3 region is CASMRQGLRVWDTGELFF. The CDR3, as DNA: TGCGCCAGCATGCGACAGGGGCTAAGGGTCTGGGACACCGGGGAGCTGTTTTTT. Full variable domain (rest looked up from reference TRBV5-1 and TRBJ2-2): KAGVTQTPRYLIKTRGQQVTLSCSPISGHRSVSWYQQTPGQGLQFLFEYFSETQRNKGNFPGRFSGRQFSNSRSEMNVSTLELGDSALYLCASMRQGLRVWDTGELFFGEGSRLTVL.

The rearrangement uses TRBV27 and TRBJ1-2, with a weak D call TRBD1 (5 bases). This CDR3 is built from 16 residues. V was pared by 7 bases and J by 3 bases, with 21 bases between. Germline CDR1 MNHEY, CDR2 SMNVEV (reference sequence). CDR3 amino acids: CASTPSVGAIDYGYTF. DNA for the CDR3: TGTGCCAGCACCCCCTCAGTTGGGGCCATTGACTATGGCTACACCTTC.